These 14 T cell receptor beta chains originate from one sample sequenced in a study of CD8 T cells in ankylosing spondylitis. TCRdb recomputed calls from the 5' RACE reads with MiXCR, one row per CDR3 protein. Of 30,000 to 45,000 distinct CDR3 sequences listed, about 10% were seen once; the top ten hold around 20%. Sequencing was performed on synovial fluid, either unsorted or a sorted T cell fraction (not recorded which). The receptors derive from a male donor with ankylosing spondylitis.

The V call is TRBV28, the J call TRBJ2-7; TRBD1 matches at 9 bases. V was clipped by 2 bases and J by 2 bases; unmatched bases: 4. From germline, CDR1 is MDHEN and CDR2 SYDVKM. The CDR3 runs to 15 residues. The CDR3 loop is CASSLGTGSPYEQYF. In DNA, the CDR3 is TGTGCCAGCAGTTTAGGGACAGGGAGCCCCTACGAGCAGTACTTC.

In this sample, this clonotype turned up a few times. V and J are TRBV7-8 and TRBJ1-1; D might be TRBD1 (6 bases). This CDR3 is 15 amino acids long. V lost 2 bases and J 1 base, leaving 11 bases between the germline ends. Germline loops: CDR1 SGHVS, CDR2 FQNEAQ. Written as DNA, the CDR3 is TGTGCCAGCAGCTTATGGGGCAGGGGGAACACTGAAGCTTTCTTT. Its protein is CASSLWGRGNTEAFF.

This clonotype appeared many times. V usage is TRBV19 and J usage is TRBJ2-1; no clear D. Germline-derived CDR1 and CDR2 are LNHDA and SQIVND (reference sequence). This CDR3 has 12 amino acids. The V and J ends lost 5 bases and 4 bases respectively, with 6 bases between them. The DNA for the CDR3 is TGTGCCAGTAGTCAGGATTACAATGAGCAGTTCTTC. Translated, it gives CASSQDYNEQFF.

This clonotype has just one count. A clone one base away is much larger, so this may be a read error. The CDR3 DNA reads TGTGCCACCAGCGGCGGAATAGCGGCCACAGATACGCAGTATTTT. It codes for CATSGGIAATDTQYF. The chain uses TRBV15 and TRBJ2-3, with TRBD2 as a possible D gene (6 bases). The germline gives CDR1 LNHNV, CDR2 YYDKDF (reference sequence). CDR3 length: 15 amino acids. Trimming removed 5 bases from V and 2 bases from J, with 14 bases in between.

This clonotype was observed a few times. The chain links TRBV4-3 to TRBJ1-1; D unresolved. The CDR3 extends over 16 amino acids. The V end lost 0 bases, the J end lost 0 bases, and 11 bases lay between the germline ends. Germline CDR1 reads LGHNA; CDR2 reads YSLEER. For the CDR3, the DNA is TGCGCCAGCAGCCAAGATCGAGTTACGATGAACACTGAAGCTTTCTTT. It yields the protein CASSQDRVTMNTEAFF.

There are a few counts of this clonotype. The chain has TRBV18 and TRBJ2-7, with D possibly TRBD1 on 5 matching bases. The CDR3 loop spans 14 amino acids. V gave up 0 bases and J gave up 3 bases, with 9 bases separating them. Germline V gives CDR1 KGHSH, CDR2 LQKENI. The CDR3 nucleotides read TGTGCCAGCTCACCACCGGGGCAGGTCTACGAGCAGTACTTC. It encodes CASSPPGQVYEQYF.

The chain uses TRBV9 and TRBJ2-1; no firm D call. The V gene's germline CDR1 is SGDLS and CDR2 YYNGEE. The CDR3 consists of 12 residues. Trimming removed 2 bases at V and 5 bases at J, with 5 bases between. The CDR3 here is CASSVWNNEQFF. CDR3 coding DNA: TGTGCCAGCAGCGTTTGGAACAATGAGCAGTTCTTC.

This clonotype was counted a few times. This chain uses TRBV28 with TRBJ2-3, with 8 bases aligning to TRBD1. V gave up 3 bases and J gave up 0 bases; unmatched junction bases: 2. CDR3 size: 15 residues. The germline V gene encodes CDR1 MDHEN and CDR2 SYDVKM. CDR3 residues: CASSFGTGSTDTQYF. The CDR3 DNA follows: TGTGCCAGCAGTTTTGGGACAGGTAGCACAGATACGCAGTATTTT.

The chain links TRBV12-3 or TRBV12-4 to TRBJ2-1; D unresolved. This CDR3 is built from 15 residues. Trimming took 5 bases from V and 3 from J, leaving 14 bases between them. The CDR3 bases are TGTGCCAGCAGTCCCGCCGGAGTGGACTACAATGAGCAGTTCTTC. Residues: CASSPAGVDYNEQFF.

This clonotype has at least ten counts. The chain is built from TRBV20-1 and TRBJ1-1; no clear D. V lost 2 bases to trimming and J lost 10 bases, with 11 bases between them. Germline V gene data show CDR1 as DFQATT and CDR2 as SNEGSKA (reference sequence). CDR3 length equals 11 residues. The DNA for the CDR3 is TGCAGTGCTAGACCATACCAAGGAGCTTTCTTT. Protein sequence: CSARPYQGAFF.

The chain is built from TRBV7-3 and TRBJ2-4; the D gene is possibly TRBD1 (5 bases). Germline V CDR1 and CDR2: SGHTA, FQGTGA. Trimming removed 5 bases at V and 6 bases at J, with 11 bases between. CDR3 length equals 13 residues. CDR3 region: CASSPSDRNIQYF. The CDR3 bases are TGTGCCAGCAGCCCAAGCGACAGAAACATTCAGTACTTC.

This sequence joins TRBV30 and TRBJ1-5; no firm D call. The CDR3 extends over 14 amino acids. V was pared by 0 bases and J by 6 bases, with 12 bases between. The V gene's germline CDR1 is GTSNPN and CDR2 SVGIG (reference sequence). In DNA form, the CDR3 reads TGTGCCTGGAGTGTACTGGCGGGAAGTCAGCCCCAGCATTTT. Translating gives CAWSVLAGSQPQHF. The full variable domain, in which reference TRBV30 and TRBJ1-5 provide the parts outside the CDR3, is SQTIHQWPATLVQPVGSPLSLECTVEGTSNPNLYWYRQAAGRGLQLLFYSVGIGQISSEVPQNLSASRPQDRQFILSSKKLLLSDSGFYLCAWSVLAGSQPQHFGDGTRLSIL.

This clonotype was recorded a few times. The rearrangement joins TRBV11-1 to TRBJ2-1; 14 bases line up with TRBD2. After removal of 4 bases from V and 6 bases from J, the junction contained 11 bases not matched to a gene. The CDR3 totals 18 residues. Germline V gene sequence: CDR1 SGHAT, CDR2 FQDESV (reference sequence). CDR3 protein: CASSSIRSTSGRANEQFF. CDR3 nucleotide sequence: TGTGCCAGCAGCTCCATAAGATCGACTAGCGGGAGGGCCAATGAGCAGTTCTTC. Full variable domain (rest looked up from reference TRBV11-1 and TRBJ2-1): EAEVAQSPRYKITEKSQAVAFWCDPISGHATLYWYRQILGQGPELLVQFQDESVVDDSQLPKDRFSAERLKGVDSTLKIQPAELGDSAMYLCASSSIRSTSGRANEQFFGPGTRLTVL.

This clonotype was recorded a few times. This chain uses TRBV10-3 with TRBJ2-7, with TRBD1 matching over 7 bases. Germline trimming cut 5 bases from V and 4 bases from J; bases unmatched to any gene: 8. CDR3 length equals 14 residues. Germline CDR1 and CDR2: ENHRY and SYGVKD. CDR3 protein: CAISSRDRIYEQYF. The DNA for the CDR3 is TGTGCCATCAGTTCCCGGGACAGAATTTACGAGCAGTACTTC.